Below are 10 T cell receptor beta chains sequenced from a single sample in a study of radiotherapy plus CTLA-4 blockade in lung cancer. Clones were sequenced by immunoSEQ multiplex PCR, and TCRdb holds only the in-frame ones, with some missing. The sample includes about 36,000 clones, around 77% of them seen just once. The specimen comprised peripheral blood, sampled from a patient treated with radiotherapy plus ipilimumab. Receptor source: a human donor with non-small cell lung cancer who had stable disease on radiotherapy plus ipilimumab.

The chain joins TRBV2 to TRBJ1-6; D uncertain. Trimming removed 2 bases at V and 0 bases at J, with 8 bases between. Germline CDR1 reads SNHLY; CDR2 reads FYNNEI. The CDR3 totals 16 residues. CDR3 region: CASSESPSSYNSPLHF. For the CDR3, the DNA is TGTGCCAGCAGTGAAAGCCCGAGCTCCTATAATTCACCCCTCCACTTT.

The rearrangement uses TRBV10-3 and TRBJ2-5; TRBD2 matches 9 bases. CDR1 and CDR2 from the germline V gene are ENHRY and SYGVKD. CDR3 length: 13 amino acids. V gave up 11 bases and J gave up 13 bases; unmatched junction bases: 17. The CDR3: CASQSQLAGYWYF. The CDR3 nucleotides are TGTGCCTCACAATCACAGCTAGCGGGGTATTGGTACTTC.

A word on this clone: Other nucleotide sequences in the sample specify the same CDR3. V and J are TRBV27 and TRBJ1-1; no definite D call. Germline loops: CDR1 MNHEY, CDR2 SMNVEV (reference sequence). The CDR3 sequence is 13 residues long. The V gene lost 3 bases and the J gene lost 5 bases, with 10 bases spanning the gap. The chain's CDR3 is CASSFSPGTEAFF. The CDR3 nucleotides read TGTGCCAGCAGTTTCTCCCCGGGTACTGAAGCTTTCTTT.

CDR3 sequence (DNA): TGCGCCAGCAGCCAAAGGGGACAGATCTCGGGAGAGACCCAGTACTTC. As protein: CASSQRGQISGETQYF. The chain uses TRBV4-1 and TRBJ2-5; 7 bases are shared with TRBD1. Trimming took 2 bases from V and 4 from J; bases not matched to a gene: 10. CDR1 MGHRA and CDR2 YSYEKL come from the germline V gene. The CDR3 covers 16 residues.

The chain carries TRBV21-1 and TRBJ2-1; the DNA was not compared with TRBD2, the D call given in the table. TRBV21-1 is designated a pseudogene. This CDR3 is 18 amino acids long. CDR3 in amino acids: CASGFPLAGGQPYNEQFF. The CDR3 region has the DNA TGTGCCAGCGGTTTTCCCCTGGCGGGGGGGCAGCCCTACAATGAGCAGTTCTTC.

The chain links TRBV5-1 to TRBJ2-7, with 9 bases that match TRBD1. Germline values: CDR1 SGHRS, CDR2 YFSETQ. The CDR3 sequence is 15 residues long. The J segment lost 3 bases and the V segment lost 6 bases, leaving 10 bases of the junction unmatched. CDR3 DNA sequence: TGCGCCAGCAACTTACAAGCGGGACAGGGCTACGAGCAGTACTTC. Its translation is CASNLQAGQGYEQYF.

This CDR3 is CASSYSALGGGSPLHF. CDR3 bases: TGTGCCAGCAGTTACTCGGCACTGGGTGGAGGATCACCCCTCCACTTT. The rearrangement uses TRBV6-5 and TRBJ1-6; no reliable D call. Trimming removed 0 bases at V and 10 bases at J, with 16 bases between. The CDR3 contains 16 residues. Germline V lookup: CDR1 MNHEY, CDR2 SVGAGI.

This clone was observed a few times. The rearrangement joins TRBV5-6 to TRBJ1-6; D is possibly TRBD1 (5 bases). The V end was cut by 3 bases, the J end by 6 bases, with 7 bases between. CDR1 and CDR2 (germline): SGHDT, YYEEEE. The CDR3 has 13 amino acids. The CDR3 reads CASSSDSNSPLHF. The CDR3 region has the DNA TGTGCCAGCAGCTCAGACAGTAATTCACCCCTCCACTTT.

This clone is medium-sized within its sample. The rearrangement links TRBV2 to TRBJ1-6; a possible D gene is TRBD1 (6 bases). The germline CDR1 and CDR2 sequences are SNHLY and FYNNEI. The CDR3 length is 14 residues. The V gene lost 4 bases and the J gene lost 7 bases, with 11 bases spanning the gap. The CDR3 is CASSVTQGNSPLHF. In nucleotides, the CDR3 is TGTGCCAGCAGTGTCACACAGGGAAATTCACCCCTCCACTTT. Drawing the rest from reference TRBV2 and TRBJ1-6, the complete variable domain is EPEVTQTPSHQVTQMGQEVILRCVPISNHLYFYWYRQILGQKVEFLVSFYNNEISEKSEIFDDQFSVERPDGSNFTLKIRSTKLEDSAMYFCASSVTQGNSPLHFGNGTRLTVT.

This chain links TRBV6-5 with TRBJ2-2; D is ambiguous. The V and J ends lost 2 bases and 2 bases respectively, with 3 bases between them. Germline V lookup: CDR1 MNHEY, CDR2 SVGAGI. The length of the CDR3 is 13 residues. The CDR3 sequence: CASSYHNTGELFF. The DNA of the CDR3 is TGTGCCAGCAGTTACCATAACACCGGGGAGCTGTTTTTT.